The 2 T cell receptor beta chains presented below share a single source sample, sequenced in a study of T cells after yellow fever vaccination. TCRdb fed the 5' RACE reads into MiXCR, producing one record per CDR3 protein. The sample records 30,000 or so distinct CDR3 sequences, 6.5% to 8% being singletons. The material was PBMCs, either bulk or a sorted T-cell subset (CD4+, CD8+, memory, or dextramer-sorted; not recorded which), obtained on the day of the first yellow fever vaccination. Receptors were obtained from a man aged 18 to 29 who received the YFV17D yellow fever vaccine.

The table lists this clonotype with many counts. The V and J genes are TRBV21-1 and TRBJ2-3; no DNA check was done on the table's D call, TRBD1. TRBV21-1 constitutes a pseudogene. This CDR3 has 16 amino acids. CDR3 in DNA: TGTGCCAGCAGCAAAGCGCGTGGGGACAACAAAGATACGCAGTATTTT. It translates to CASSKARGDNKDTQYF.

This clonotype was counted ten times or more. The V call is TRBV5-1, the J call TRBJ2-3; the match to TRBD2 covers 11 bases. In germline, CDR1 is SGHRS, CDR2 YFSETQ. V lost 2 bases and J lost 1; bases outside the gene matches: 3. The CDR3 is made up of 16 amino acids. CDR3 residues: CASSLSTSGGTDTQYF. The CDR3 DNA reads as TGCGCCAGCAGCTTATCGACTAGCGGGGGCACAGATACGCAGTATTTT. Drawing the rest from reference TRBV5-1 and TRBJ2-3, the complete variable domain is KAGVTQTPRYLIKTRGQQVTLSCSPISGHRSVSWYQQTPGQGLQFLFEYFSETQRNKGNFPGRFSGRQFSNSRSEMNVSTLELGDSALYLCASSLSTSGGTDTQYFGPGTRLTVL.